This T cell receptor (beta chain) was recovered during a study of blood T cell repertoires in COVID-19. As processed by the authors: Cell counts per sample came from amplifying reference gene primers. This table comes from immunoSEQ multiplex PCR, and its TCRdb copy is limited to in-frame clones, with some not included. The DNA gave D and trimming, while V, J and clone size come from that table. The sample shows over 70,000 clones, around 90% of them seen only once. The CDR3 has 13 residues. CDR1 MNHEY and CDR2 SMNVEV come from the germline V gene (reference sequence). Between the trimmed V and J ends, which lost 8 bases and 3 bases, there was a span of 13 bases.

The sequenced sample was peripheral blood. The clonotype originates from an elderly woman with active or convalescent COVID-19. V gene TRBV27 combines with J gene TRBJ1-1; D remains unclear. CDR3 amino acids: CASGNIRYTEAFF. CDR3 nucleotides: TGTGCCAGCGGAAACATCAGGTACACTGAAGCTTTCTTT.